This T cell receptor beta chain was found in a study of regulatory T cells in long-lasting Graves disease. Broader study findings: Preferential use of TRBV28, TRBJ1-2 and TRBJ2-5 was seen in persistent disease.

This clonotype has just a few counts. Its antigen is unidentified. This CDR3 contains 13 residues. V was cut by 4 bases and J by 0 bases, with 10 bases left in between. Germline lookup yields CDR1 GTSNPN and CDR2 SVGIG (reference sequence). Time point in this sample: newly diagnosed GD, antithyroid drugs for less than 3 months. The TCR library used RNA extracted from PBMCs. To make TCR beta libraries, researchers used iRepertoire HTBI primers and Arm-PCR of CDR3 regions. TCRdb independently ran MiXCR on the multiplex PCR reads; one entry per CDR3 protein. Of some 500,000 distinct CDR3 sequences in the sample, 15% to 20% were seen once. In addition, the sample was reused for a study of T cells in Graves' hyperthyroidism and ophthalmopathy.

The receptor's source is a woman aged 35-65 years with Graves disease. The rearrangement links TRBV30 to TRBJ2-7; possibly TRBD2 for D (5 bases). Sequenced here: peripheral blood mononuclear cells (PBMCs), sampled at new diagnosis, from a patient treated with antithyroid drugs. CDR3 in amino acids: CAWTDGVSYEQYF. For the CDR3, the DNA is TGTGCCTGGACGGACGGGGTCTCCTACGAGCAGTACTTC.